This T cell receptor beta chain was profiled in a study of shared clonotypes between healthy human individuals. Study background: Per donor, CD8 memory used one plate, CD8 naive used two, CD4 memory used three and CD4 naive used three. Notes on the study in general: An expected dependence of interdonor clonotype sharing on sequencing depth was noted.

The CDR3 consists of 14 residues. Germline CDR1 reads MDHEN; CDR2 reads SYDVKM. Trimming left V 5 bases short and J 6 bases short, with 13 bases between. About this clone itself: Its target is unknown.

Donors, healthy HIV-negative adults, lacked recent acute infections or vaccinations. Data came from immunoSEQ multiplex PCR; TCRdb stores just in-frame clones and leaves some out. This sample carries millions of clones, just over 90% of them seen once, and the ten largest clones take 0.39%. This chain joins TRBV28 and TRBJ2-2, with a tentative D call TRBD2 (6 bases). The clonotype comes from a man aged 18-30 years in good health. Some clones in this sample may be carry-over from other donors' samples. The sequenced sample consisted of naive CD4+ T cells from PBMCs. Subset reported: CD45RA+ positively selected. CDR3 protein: CASSSPAGSGELFF. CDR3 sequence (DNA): TGTGCCAGCAGTAGTCCGGCGGGGTCCGGGGAGCTGTTTTTT.